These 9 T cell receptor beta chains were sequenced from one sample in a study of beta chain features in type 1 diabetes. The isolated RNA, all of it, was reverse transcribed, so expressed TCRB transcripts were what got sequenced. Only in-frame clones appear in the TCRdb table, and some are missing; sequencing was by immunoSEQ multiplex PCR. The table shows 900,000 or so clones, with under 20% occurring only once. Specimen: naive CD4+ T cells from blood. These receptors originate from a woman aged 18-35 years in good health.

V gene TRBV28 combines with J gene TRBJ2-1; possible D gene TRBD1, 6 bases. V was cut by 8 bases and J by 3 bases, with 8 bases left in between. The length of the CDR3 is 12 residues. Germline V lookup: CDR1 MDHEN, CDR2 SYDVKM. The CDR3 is CASRDNYNEQFF. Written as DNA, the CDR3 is TGTGCCAGCCGGGACAACTACAATGAGCAGTTCTTC.

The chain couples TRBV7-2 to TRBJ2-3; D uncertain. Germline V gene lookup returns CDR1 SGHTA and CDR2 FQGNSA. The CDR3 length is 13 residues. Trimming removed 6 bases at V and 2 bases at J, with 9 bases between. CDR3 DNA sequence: TGTGCCAGCAGGAGAGGTCCCACAGATACGCAGTATTTT. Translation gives CASRRGPTDTQYF.

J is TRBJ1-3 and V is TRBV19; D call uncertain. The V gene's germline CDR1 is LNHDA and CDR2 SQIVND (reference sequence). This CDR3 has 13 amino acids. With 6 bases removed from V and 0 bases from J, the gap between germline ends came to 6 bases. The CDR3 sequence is CASRPNSGNTIYF. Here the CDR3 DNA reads TGTGCCAGTAGACCTAACTCTGGAAACACCATATATTTT.

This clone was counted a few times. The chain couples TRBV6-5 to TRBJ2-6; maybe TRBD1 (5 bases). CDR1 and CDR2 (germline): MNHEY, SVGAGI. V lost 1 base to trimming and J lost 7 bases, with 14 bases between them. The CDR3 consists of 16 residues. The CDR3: CASSYLGRLSANVLTF. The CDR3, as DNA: TGTGCCAGCAGTTACTTGGGGCGACTGTCTGCCAACGTCCTGACTTTC.

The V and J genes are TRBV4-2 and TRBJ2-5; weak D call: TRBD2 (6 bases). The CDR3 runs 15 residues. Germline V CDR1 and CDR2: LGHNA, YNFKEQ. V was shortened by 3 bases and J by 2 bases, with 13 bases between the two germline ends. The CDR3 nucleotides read TGTGCCAGCAGCCACGGATTAGCGGTACAAGAGACCCAGTACTTC. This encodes CASSHGLAVQETQYF.

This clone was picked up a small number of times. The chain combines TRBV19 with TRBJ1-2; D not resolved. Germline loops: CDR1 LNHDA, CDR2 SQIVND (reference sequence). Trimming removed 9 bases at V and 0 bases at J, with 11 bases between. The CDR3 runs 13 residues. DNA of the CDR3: TGTGCCAGCAGACGGCAGTCTAACTATGGCTACACCTTC. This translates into CASRRQSNYGYTF.

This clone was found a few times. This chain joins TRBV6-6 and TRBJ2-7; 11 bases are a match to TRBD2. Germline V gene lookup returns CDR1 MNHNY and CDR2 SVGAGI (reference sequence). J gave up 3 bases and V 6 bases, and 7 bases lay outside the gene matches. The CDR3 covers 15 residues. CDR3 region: CASSLGTSGDYEQYF. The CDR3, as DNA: TGTGCCAGCAGCTTGGGGACTAGCGGCGACTACGAGCAGTACTTC.

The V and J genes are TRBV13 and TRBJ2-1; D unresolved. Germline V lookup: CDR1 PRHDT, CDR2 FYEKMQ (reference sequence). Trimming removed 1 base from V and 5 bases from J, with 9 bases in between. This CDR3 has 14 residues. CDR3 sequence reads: CASSLASFHNEQFF. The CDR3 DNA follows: TGTGCCAGCAGCTTAGCCTCATTCCACAATGAGCAGTTCTTC.

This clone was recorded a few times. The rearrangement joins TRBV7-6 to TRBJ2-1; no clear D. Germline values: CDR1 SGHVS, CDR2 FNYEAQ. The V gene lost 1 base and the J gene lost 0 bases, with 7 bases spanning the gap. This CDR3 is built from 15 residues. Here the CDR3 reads CASSLGYSSYNEQFF. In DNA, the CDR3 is TGTGCCAGCAGCTTAGGTTATAGCTCCTACAATGAGCAGTTCTTC.